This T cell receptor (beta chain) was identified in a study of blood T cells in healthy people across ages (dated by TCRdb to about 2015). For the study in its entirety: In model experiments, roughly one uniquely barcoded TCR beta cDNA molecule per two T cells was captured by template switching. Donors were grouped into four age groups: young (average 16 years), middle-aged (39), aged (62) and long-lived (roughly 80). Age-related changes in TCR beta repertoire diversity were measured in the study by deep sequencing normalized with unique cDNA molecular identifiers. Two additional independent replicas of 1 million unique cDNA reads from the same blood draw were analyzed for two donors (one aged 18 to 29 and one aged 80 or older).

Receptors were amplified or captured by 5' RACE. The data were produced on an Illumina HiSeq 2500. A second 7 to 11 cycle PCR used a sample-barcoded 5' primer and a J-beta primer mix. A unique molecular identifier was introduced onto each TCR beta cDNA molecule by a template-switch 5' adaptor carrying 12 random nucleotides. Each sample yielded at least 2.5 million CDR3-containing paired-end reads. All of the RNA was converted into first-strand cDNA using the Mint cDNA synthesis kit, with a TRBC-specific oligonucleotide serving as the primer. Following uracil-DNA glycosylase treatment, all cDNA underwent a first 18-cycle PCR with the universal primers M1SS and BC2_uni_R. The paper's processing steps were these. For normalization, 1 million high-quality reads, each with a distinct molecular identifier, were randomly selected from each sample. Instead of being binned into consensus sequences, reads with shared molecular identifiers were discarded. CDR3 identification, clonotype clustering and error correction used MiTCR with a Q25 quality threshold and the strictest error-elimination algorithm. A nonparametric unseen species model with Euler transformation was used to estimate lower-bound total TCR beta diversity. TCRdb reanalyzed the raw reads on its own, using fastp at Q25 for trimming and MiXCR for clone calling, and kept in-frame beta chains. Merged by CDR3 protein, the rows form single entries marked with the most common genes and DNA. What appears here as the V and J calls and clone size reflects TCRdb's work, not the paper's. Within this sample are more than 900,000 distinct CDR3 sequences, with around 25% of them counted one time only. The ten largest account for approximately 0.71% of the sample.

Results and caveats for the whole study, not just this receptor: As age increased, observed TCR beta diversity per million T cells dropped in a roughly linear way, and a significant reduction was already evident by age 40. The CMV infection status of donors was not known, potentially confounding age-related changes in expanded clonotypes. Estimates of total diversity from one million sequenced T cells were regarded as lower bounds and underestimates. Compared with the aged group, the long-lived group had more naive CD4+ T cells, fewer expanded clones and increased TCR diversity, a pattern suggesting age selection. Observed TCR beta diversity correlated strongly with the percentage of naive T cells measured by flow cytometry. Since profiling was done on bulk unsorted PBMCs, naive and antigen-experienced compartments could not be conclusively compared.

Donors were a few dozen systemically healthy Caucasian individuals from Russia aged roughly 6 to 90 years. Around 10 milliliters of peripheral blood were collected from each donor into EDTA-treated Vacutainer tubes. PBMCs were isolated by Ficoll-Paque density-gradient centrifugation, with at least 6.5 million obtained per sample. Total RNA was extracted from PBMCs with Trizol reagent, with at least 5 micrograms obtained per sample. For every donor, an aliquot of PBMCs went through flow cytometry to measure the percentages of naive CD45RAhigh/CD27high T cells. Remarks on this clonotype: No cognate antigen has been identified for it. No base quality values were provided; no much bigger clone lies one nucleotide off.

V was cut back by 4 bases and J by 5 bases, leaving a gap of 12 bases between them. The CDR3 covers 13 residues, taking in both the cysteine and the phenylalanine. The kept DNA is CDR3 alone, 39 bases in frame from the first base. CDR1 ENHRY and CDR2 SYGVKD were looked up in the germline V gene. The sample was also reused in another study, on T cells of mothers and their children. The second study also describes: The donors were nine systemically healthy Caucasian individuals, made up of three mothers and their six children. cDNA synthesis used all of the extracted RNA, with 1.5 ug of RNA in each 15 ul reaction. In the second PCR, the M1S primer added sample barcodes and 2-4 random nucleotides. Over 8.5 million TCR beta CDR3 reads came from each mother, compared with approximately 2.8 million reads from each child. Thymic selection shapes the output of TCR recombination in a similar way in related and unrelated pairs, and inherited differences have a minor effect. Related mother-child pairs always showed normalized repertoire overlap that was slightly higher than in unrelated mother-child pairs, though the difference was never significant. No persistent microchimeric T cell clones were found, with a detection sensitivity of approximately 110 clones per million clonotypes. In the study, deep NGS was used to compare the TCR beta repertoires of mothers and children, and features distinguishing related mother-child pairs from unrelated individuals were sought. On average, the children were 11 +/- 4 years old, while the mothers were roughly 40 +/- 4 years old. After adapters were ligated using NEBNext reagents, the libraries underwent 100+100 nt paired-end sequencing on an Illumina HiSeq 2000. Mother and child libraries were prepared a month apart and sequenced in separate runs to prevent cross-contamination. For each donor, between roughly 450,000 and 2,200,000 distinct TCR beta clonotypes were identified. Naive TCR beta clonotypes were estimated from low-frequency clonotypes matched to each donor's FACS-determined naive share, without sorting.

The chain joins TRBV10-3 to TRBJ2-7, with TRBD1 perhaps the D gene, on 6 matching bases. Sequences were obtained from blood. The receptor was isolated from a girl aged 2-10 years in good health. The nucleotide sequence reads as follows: TGTGCCATCAGTGGCACAGGGTATCACGAGCAGTACTTC. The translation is CAISGTGYHEQYF.